A single sample is the source of the 2 T cell receptor beta chains below, sequenced in a study of shared clonotypes between healthy human individuals. The table came from immunoSEQ multiplex PCR; TCRdb's copy has only in-frame clones and leaves some out. Among 600,000 to 750,000 clones listed, less than 95% were seen once. The source material was memory CD8+ T cells from PBMCs. Regarding subset: CD45RO+ cells pooled with CCR7-negative TemRA cells. The receptors derive from a man between 18 and 29 years old in good health. Some clones in this sample may be carry-over from other donors' samples.

V usage is TRBV27 and J usage is TRBJ1-5; 9 nucleotides agree with TRBD1. V lost 6 bases to trimming and J lost 5 bases; unmatched junction nucleotides: 11. This CDR3 spans 16 amino acids. Looked up from germline, CDR1 is MNHEY and CDR2 is SMNVEV (reference sequence). The CDR3, as DNA: TGTGCCAGCAGCCCTATAACAGGGGGCGGCCATCAGCCCCAGCATTTT. Protein product: CASSPITGGGHQPQHF.

A few counts support this clone. This may be a read error: a much more frequent sequence differs by one nucleotide. Other DNA sequences of this sample code for an identical CDR3. The rearrangement joins TRBV7-9 to TRBJ1-2, with D perhaps TRBD1 (5 bases). Trimming left V 1 base short and J 4 bases short, with 7 bases between. CDR1 and CDR2 from the germline V gene are SEHNR and FQNEAQ (reference sequence). The CDR3 totals 13 residues. The chain's CDR3 is CASSLGQSYGYTF. The CDR3 DNA follows: TGTGCCAGCAGCTTAGGACAGAGCTATGGCTACACCTTC.